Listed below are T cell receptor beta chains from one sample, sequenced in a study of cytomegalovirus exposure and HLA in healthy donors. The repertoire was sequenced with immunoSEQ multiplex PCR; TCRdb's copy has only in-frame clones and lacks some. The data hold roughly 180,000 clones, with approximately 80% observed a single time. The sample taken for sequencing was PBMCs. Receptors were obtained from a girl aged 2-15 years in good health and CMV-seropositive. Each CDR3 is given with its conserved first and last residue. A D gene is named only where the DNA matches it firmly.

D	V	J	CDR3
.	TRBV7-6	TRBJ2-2	CASSQWTVNTGELFF
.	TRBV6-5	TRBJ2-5	CASSYSGETQYF
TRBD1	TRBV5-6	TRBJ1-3	CASSPETGSGNTIYF
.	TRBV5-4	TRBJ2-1	CASTAGGGSNNEQFF
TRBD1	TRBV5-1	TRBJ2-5	CASSPGRGRETQYF
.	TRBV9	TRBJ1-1	CASSVSWRNTEAFF
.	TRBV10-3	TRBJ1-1	CAISVGGSTEAFF
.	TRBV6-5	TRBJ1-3	CATSRAIYF
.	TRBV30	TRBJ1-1	CAWRGQMNTEAFF
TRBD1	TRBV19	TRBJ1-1	CASRIGGLTEAFF
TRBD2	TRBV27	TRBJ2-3	CASSLTSGSTDTQYF
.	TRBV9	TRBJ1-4	CAMLGRMREKLFF
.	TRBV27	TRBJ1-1	CASSLLSRGGTEAFF
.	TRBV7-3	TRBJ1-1	CASSLSPGTEAFF
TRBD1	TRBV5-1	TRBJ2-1	CASTSGTGNSYNEQFF
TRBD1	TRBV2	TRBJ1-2	CATRGQDYGYTF
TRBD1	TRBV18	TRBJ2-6	CASSPRQRQGATDGANVLTF
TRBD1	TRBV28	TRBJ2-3	CASSFPRGRLKDTQYF
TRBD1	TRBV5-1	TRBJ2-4	CASAGTGKGLINIQYF
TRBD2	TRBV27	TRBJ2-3	CASSWGLAGGEDTQYF
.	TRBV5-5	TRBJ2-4	CASSLIGGDKNIQYF
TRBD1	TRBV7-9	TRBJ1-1	CASSAKGQGGTEAFF
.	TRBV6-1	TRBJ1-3	CASSDLSSGNTIYF
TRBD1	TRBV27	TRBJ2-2	CASSLWGQGGELFF
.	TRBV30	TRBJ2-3	CAWRPERTQYF
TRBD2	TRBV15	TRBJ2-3	CATSGRSREALHTDTQYF
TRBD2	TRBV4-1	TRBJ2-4	CASSQDLRGGLAGSLAKNIQYF
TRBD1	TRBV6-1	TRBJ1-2	CASTQGPGGDYGYTF
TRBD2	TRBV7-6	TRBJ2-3	CASSSSSTSGPTTDTQYF
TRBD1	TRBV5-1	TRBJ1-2	CASSSGTGNGYTF
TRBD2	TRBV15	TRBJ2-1	CATSNGLAGDIDEQFF
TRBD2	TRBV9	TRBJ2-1	CASSVAGGNEQFF
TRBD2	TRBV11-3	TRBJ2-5	CASSTRRGVTLEAQYF
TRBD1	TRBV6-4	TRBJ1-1	CASSRDRGSVAFF
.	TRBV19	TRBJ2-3	CASSGRVSTDTQYF
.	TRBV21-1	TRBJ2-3	CAVLAGGRITDTQYF
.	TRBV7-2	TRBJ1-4	CASSRYTGYNEKLFF
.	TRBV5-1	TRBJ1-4	CASSSDNPSREKLFF
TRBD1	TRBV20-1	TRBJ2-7	CSALTGGEQYF
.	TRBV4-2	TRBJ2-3	CASSQTPGGTDTQYF
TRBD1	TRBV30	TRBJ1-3	CAWRGDSLGNTIYF
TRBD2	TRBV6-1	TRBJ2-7	CASSEASGRSYEQYF
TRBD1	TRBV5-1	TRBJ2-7	CASSTQPQGALRGEQYF
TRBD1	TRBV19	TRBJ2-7	CASRRDSGSYEQYF
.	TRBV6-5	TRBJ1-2	CASSYLGQTTNYGYTF
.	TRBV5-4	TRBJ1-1	CASSTQGNTEAFF
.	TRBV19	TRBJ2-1	CASSIRGHYNEQFF
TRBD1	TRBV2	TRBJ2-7	CASNPRDRVYEQYF
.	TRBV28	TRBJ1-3	CASSLWAGVPSGNTIYF
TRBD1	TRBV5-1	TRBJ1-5	CASSPEGGTGGRDQPQHF
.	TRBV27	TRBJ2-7	CASSYNRVHEQYF
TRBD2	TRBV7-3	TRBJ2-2	CASSSPGGGQAGELFF
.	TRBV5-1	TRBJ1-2	CASSQPIGALSYGYTF
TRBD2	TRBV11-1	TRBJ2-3	CASSPTYSGSGTDTQYF
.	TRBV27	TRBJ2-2	CASSKGLGELGGELFF
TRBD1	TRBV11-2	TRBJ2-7	CASSLAGGPYEQYF
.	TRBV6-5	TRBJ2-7	CASSPRSQGPEQYF